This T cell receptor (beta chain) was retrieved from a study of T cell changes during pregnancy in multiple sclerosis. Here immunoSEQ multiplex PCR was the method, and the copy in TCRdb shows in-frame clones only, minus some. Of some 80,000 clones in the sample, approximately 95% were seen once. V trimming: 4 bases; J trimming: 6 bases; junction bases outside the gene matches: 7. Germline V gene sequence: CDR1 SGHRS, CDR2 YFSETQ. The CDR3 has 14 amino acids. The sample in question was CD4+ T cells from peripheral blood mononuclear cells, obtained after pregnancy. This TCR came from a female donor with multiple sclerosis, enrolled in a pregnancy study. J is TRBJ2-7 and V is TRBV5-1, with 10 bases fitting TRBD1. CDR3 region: CASSIGTGEVEQYF. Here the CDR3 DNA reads TGCGCCAGCAGCATCGGGACAGGGGAGGTCGAGCAGTACTTC.